This T cell receptor beta chain originates from a study of identical twins. Through template switching, a universal primer site was introduced, and the cDNA contained unique molecular identifiers. TCRdb ran MiXCR on the 5' RACE reads and lists one entry per CDR3 protein. The sample shows about 660,000 distinct CDR3 sequences, 8.6% of them seen only once. Study conclusions and caveats: Insertions were reduced in abundant cord blood beta clonotypes but not in memory repertoires. Out-of-frame beta chain sequences displayed weaker excess sharing between twins.

This clonotype has at least ten counts. Its specificity is unknown. The data also belong to a second study, concerning yellow fever vaccine responses in identical twins.

Specimen: PBMCs. The receptor was isolated from a woman younger than 30 in good health.

The CDR3 is CASSPGTSSMRQFF. In DNA, the CDR3 is TGTGCCAGCAGCCCGGGGACAAGTAGTATGAGGCAGTTCTTC. The V gene is TRBV7-9, the J gene TRBJ2-1, with a tentative D call TRBD1 (6 bases). With 5 bases removed from V and 12 bases from J, the gap between germline ends came to 20 bases. The CDR3 is made up of 14 amino acids. CDR1 is SEHNR, CDR2 FQNEAQ, per germline (reference sequence). Together with reference TRBV7-9 and TRBJ2-1, the CDR3 gives the full variable domain: DTGVSQNPRHKITKRGQNVTFRCDPISEHNRLYWYRQTLGQGPEFLTYFQNEAQLEKSRLLSDRFSAERPKGSFSTLEIQRTEQGDSAMYLCASSPGTSSMRQFFGPGTRLTVL.